The present TCR beta chain was sequenced within a study of T-cell reconstitution after alpha-beta-depleted transplantation in children. Study-wide points: Surviving recipient T cells and thymic progenitors accounted for the high day-60 TCRbeta diversity observed in some patients. Diversity and T-cell counts at one year after transplant derived mostly from new T cells. It was reported that alpha-beta T cells came from several hundred expanded graft clones (about two months after transplant).

Worth noting for this clonotype: Its antigen is not identified.

This CDR3 has 19 residues. Germline lookup yields CDR1 MNHEY and CDR2 SVGEGT. V shed 0 bases and J 5 bases; nucleotides not matched to a gene: 14. During its preparation, the TCRbeta library received unique molecular identifiers. TCRdb reprocessed the PCR reads with MiXCR, giving one entry per CDR3 protein. The table has around 230,000 distinct CDR3 sequences, under 20% seen once. V and J are TRBV6-2 or TRBV6-3 and TRBJ2-3; 10 bases agree with TRBD2. Sample: PBMCs, mostly from graft donor cells, taken 360 days after TCRalphabeta/CD19-depleted stem cell transplant. The origin of this receptor is a male patient between 2 and 15 years old who had a stem cell transplant for acute lymphoblastic leukemia, so the T cells may come from the graft donor. The chain's CDR3 is CASSYSKPWLAGAGDTQYF. The CDR3 bases are TGTGCCAGCAGTTACTCGAAGCCGTGGCTAGCGGGGGCGGGAGATACGCAGTATTTT.